This T cell receptor beta chain comes out of a study of sequential checkpoint blockade in melanoma (dated by TCRdb to the late 2010s). As for the study more broadly: In a 1:1 randomization, patients received either first-line nivolumab then ipilimumab (arm A) or ipilimumab then nivolumab (arm B). Maintenance nivolumab came after both trial sequences.

In light of the paper, this sample's treatment or condition label describes: randomized to nivolumab then ipilimumab (arm A) or the reverse (arm B). No trial patient had received prior DNA-damaging chemotherapy. Live CD3+CD8+ cells negative for CD19 and CD56 were sorted from thawed PBMCs on a FACS Aria II flow cytometer. The samples were obtained from melanoma patients enrolled in CheckMate 064, an open-label, randomized phase II trial testing sequential checkpoint blockade. Peripheral blood mononuclear cells were collected by leukapheresis, purified with Ficoll-Paque, and frozen in human serum with around 10% DMSO. Immediately after sorting, the purity of the sorted blood CD3+CD8+ cells was confirmed to be >98%, and DNA was then extracted. About this clone itself: Its antigen remains unidentified. No clone much larger than this one lies a single base away; base qualities are absent.

From the germline V gene (reference sequence), CDR1 is GTSNPN and CDR2 is SVGIG. Trimming leaves V shorter by 5 bases and J shorter by 15 bases, with the junction holding 5 bases beyond the gene matches. Its CDR3 holds 10 amino acids, cysteine through phenylalanine. Of the read, only the CDR3 DNA is kept; its 30 bases are in frame from base 1. The paper's findings and limits, for the study overall: The model for predicting response that combines TCR metrics with mutation burden needs to be validated in larger, independent patient cohorts.

The immunoSEQ Assay was used to immunosequence TCRbeta CDR3 regions from genomic DNA. Before high-throughput sequencing, the genomic DNA was amplified using bias-controlled multiplex PCR. Regarding the original processing steps: To quantify the absolute abundance of each unique TCRbeta CDR3 region, the sequences were collapsed and filtered. Clonality, defined as 1 minus Pielou's evenness, was calculated using only productive rearrangements. A previously published method was used to identify clones whose frequencies were significantly greater in on-treatment samples than in baseline samples. The source is immuneACCESS, and TCRdb retained only in-frame sequences with V and J called. Part of the clones is not carried over; for the studies checked, unresolved V genes explain less than half of this, and the remainder is unexplained. That table supplies the V and J calls and clone size; D and trimming were determined from the DNA. The sample contains 30,000 or so clones, 86% of them found a single time. The ten largest clonotypes hold around 23% of the sample.

Material: CD8+ T cells sorted from blood (inferred from file names), obtained from a patient given nivolumab and ipilimumab in sequence. This chain is built from TRBV30 and TRBJ2-1, and TRBD2 matches 9 of the central bases. This receptor was obtained from a human donor with melanoma. The CDR3 loop reads CAWERGVLFF. The DNA sequence reads TGTGCCTGGGAGCGGGGGGTGTTGTTCTTC.